This T cell receptor beta chain derives from a study of neurological immune-mediated disorders. Study findings and constraints: The multiple sclerosis repertoire cluster lacked an association with any feature, whether clinical or MRI. TCR clonal expansion peaked in HTLV-1-associated myelopathy patients and was lowest in multiple sclerosis patients.

In its sample, this clonotype was seen many times. The target antigen is unknown. Germline CDR1 is SGHRS and CDR2 is YFSETQ. V dropped 4 bases and J dropped 4; count of bases not matched to a gene: 6. This CDR3 spans 14 amino acids. TCRdb reprocessed the 5' RACE reads via MiXCR and lists one record per CDR3 protein. In the table there are some 78,000 distinct CDR3 sequences, roughly 4.8% of which are singletons. This sequence was found in a woman in her 30s with multiple sclerosis. The rearrangement uses TRBV5-1 and TRBJ1-1; 8 bases are a match to TRBD1. Sequenced sample: PBMCs. CDR3 loop: CASSPDRVSTEAFF. CDR3 nucleotides: TGCGCCAGCAGCCCGGACAGGGTGAGCACTGAAGCTTTCTTT.